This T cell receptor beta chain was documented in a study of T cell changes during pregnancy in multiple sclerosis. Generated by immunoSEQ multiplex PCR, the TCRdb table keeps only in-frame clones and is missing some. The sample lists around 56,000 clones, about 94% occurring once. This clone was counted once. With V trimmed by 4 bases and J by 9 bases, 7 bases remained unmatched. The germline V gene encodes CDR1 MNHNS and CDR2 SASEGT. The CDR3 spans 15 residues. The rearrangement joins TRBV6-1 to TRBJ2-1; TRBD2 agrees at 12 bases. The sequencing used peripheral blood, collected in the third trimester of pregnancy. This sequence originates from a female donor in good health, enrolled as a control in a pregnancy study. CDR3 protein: CASSVSSGGATEQFF. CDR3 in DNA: TGTGCCAGCAGTGTCTCTAGCGGGGGGGCCACTGAGCAGTTCTTC.